This TCR beta chain was found in a study of CD8 T cells in Susac syndrome (dated by TCRdb to between 2018 and 2021). Describing the broader study: The study used repertoire sequencing to test whether antigen drove CD8+ T cell activation and differentiation in Susac syndrome.

Only one count was recorded for this clonotype. No cognate antigen has been identified for it. Base quality data are lacking; no much larger clone is found one base away. One read alone lends weak support. RNA was extracted with the RNeasy kit and 0.5 to 1 ug was reverse transcribed using random hexamers. TCR beta CDR3 regions were amplified with the immunoSEQ multiplex PCR assay covering 54 Vbeta and 13 Jbeta segments. Bias from PCR amplification was corrected by using a synthetic template baseline for primer optimization and for computational correction. The source study handled its data this way. Reads were annotated to V, D and J genes per IMGT and analyzed with immunoSEQ Analyzer, keeping only productive sequences. Clonality was calculated as one minus the Shannon entropy normalized by log2 of the number of productive unique sequences. For each patient and control, public and private clones were evaluated within the 100 most prevalent clones. Susac-specific clones were defined as absent from healthy and MS cohorts, some 1,000 published viral clones and other ImmuneACCESS disease sequences. TCRdb handled the public reads itself, with Q25 trimming in fastp and clone calling in MiXCR, and kept productive beta chains. Each CDR3 protein gets just one entry, which takes the most common genes and DNA from the rows behind it. Clone size and V and J calls follow TCRdb, not the original study. The sample profile shows roughly 200,000 distinct CDR3 sequences; 95% of them were found once. The ten most abundant clones make up approximately 0.075% of the sample.

Results the study describes overall, beyond this receptor: The number of individuals in the TCR sequencing and HLA analysis was acknowledged as relatively small.

High-throughput TCR beta sequencing profiled peripheral blood CD8+ and CD4+ T cells from healthy donors, Susac syndrome patients and multiple sclerosis patients. The multiple sclerosis controls were treatment-naive patients whose relapsing-remitting disease, either stable or active, fulfilled the revised McDonald criteria. Bulk CD8+ and CD4+ T cells were purified by magnetic negative isolation, whereas CD8+ TEMRA cells were enriched by FACS. Blood was drawn into EDTA tubes, processed within 24 hours, and PBMCs were isolated by density gradient centrifugation. PBMCs intended for TCR sequencing were frozen in liquid nitrogen and were later thawed in a 37 degrees C water bath. The sorted or isolated CD4+, CD8+ and CD8+ TEMRA cells reached a purity of at least 90%. The CDR3 numbers 15 residues from cysteine through phenylalanine. The only DNA kept is the CDR3, 45 bases in frame from the first base. From a lookup of the germline V gene, CDR1 and CDR2 are KGHSH and LQKENI. V was cut back by 1 base and J by 4 bases, leaving a gap of 8 bases between them.

The sample was CD4+ T cells from PBMCs. The chain uses TRBV18 and TRBJ2-6; no D segment can be confidently identified. The TCR comes from a human donor with multiple sclerosis. The CDR3 corresponds to CASSPQGSGANVLTF. In nucleotides, the sequence is TGTGCCAGCTCACCACAGGGCTCAGGGGCCAACGTCCTGACTTTC.